The 16 T cell receptor beta chains below were found in one sample sequenced in a study of blood T cell repertoires in COVID-19. Produced via immunoSEQ multiplex PCR; TCRdb's table is partial and in-frame only. Of more than 110,000 clones in the sample, roughly four fifths are singletons; the top ten hold roughly 4%. The specimen was peripheral blood. These receptors all stem from a woman of 80 years or more with acute or convalescent COVID-19.

V usage is TRBV3-1 (or the pseudogene TRBV3-2) and J usage is TRBJ2-6; unclear D gene. V was trimmed by 4 bases and J by 4 bases, leaving 8 bases between them. The V gene's germline CDR1 is LGHDT and CDR2 YNNKEL (reference sequence). The CDR3 consists of 14 residues. The CDR3: CASSRGSGANVLTF. The CDR3 DNA is TGTGCCAGCAGCCGAGGTTCGGGGGCCAACGTCCTGACTTTC.

This chain joins TRBV7-8 and TRBJ1-2; 10 nucleotides align to TRBD1. From germline, CDR1 is SGHVS and CDR2 FQNEAQ. V shed 3 bases, J shed 7 bases, and the junction held 8 bases outside the gene matches. This CDR3 region has 15 residues. The CDR3 protein is CASSFTRGQGFGYTF. CDR3 nucleotides: TGTGCCAGCAGCTTCACGAGGGGACAGGGGTTTGGCTACACCTTC.

This clone was counted a few times. This chain uses TRBV28 with TRBJ2-7; 7 bases align to TRBD1. The CDR3 extends over 17 amino acids. Germline V gene lookup returns CDR1 MDHEN and CDR2 SYDVKM. The V gene end was trimmed by 3 bases and the J gene end by 2 bases; junction bases not matched to a gene: 13. The CDR3: CASSFSFSRGQTYEQYF. As DNA, the CDR3 is TGTGCCAGCAGTTTCTCGTTTTCAAGGGGACAGACCTACGAGCAGTACTTC. The entire variable domain, with the rest obtained from reference TRBV28 and TRBJ2-7, is as follows: DVKVTQSSRYLVKRTGEKVFLECVQDMDHENMFWYRQDPGLGLRLIYFSYDVKMKEKGDIPEGYSVSREKKERFSLILESASTNQTSMYLCASSFSFSRGQTYEQYFGPGTRLTVT.

The chain employs TRBV7-9 and TRBJ2-5, with D possibly being TRBD2 (6 bases). V was pared by 3 bases and J by 2 bases, with 7 bases between. This CDR3 is built from 13 residues. Germline CDR1 reads SEHNR; CDR2 reads FQNEAQ (reference sequence). The CDR3, as DNA: TGTGCCAGCAGCTTCGGGGGACAAGAGACCCAGTACTTC. Translated, it gives CASSFGGQETQYF.

The rearrangement uses TRBV25-1 and TRBJ2-1; D may be TRBD1 (6 bases). CDR1 MGHDK and CDR2 SYGVNS come from the germline V gene. Deletions cut 5 bases from V and 8 bases from J, with 22 bases between. This CDR3 is 16 amino acids long. CDR3 protein: CASSFPGVNFFDEQFF. The CDR3 DNA reads as TGTGCCAGCAGTTTTCCAGGGGTAAATTTTTTCGATGAGCAGTTCTTC.

The gene calls are TRBV28 and TRBJ2-7, with D unresolved. V gave up 3 bases and J gave up 5 bases, with 8 bases separating them. CDR1 MDHEN and CDR2 SYDVKM come from the germline V gene. CDR3 length equals 12 residues. CDR3 nucleotide sequence: TGTGCCAGCAGTTTTAATCGGGACGAGCAGTACTTC. Translated: CASSFNRDEQYF.

This clone was found once. The chain employs TRBV5-4 and TRBJ2-7; perhaps TRBD2 as D (5 bases). Germline V gives CDR1 SGHNT, CDR2 YYREEE (reference sequence). The CDR3 sequence is 14 residues long. V was shortened by 4 bases and J by 0 bases, with 11 bases between the two germline ends. The CDR3 sequence is CASSTDLGSYEQYF. CDR3 DNA sequence: TGTGCCAGCAGCACGGACTTAGGCTCCTACGAGCAGTACTTC.

The chain has TRBV14 and TRBJ2-7; D remains unclear. Looked up from germline, CDR1 is SGHDN and CDR2 is FVKESK. Trimming stripped 3 bases from V and 2 bases from J, with 17 bases between. The CDR3 totals 16 residues. CDR3 coding DNA: TGTGCCAGCAGCCAGTGGAGCTACTACAACACCTACGAGCAGTACTTC. Translating it yields CASSQWSYYNTYEQYF.

This clone was counted a single time. The chain combines TRBV5-6 with TRBJ2-3; D ambiguous. The CDR3 loop spans 14 amino acids. The germline V gene encodes CDR1 SGHDT and CDR2 YYEEEE. Trimming cost V 0 bases and J 2 bases, with 7 bases left between them. The CDR3 sequence: CASSLAGVTDTQYF. CDR3 DNA: TGTGCCAGCAGCTTGGCCGGAGTCACAGATACGCAGTATTTT.

This chain links TRBV4-1 with TRBJ2-1; 8 bases agree with TRBD2. CDR3 length: 15 residues. Trimming took 8 bases from V and 0 from J; bases not matched to a gene: 6. The germline V gene has CDR1 MGHRA and CDR2 YSYEKL. The CDR3 DNA reads as TGCGCCAGCTCCAGCGGGAGCTCCTCCTACAATGAGCAGTTCTTC. This translates into CASSSGSSSYNEQFF.

This clone was counted once. The V call is TRBV30, the J call TRBJ2-1, with TRBD2 identical over 7 bases. The trim removed 2 bases at V and 4 bases at J, leaving 11 bases unmatched. Germline V gives CDR1 GTSNPN, CDR2 SVGIG (reference sequence). The CDR3 runs to 16 residues. This CDR3 is CAWSPRGPGLYNEQFF. CDR3 DNA: TGTGCCTGGAGTCCTCGGGGACCGGGACTATACAATGAGCAGTTCTTC.

This chain uses TRBV12-3 or TRBV12-4 with TRBJ2-7; no definite D call. CDR3 length: 12 residues. With 4 bases removed from V and 5 bases from J, the gap between germline ends came to 9 bases. The CDR3 bases are TGTGCCAGCAGTTATGGGCCCCACGAGCAGTACTTC. Translating it yields CASSYGPHEQYF.

V and J are TRBV5-1 and TRBJ2-3, with D unresolved. The CDR3 runs 14 residues. Trimming removed 0 bases from V and 4 bases from J, with 9 bases in between. Germline CDR1 and CDR2: SGHRS and YFSETQ. The CDR3 spells CASSLESVADTQYF. In DNA form, the CDR3 reads TGCGCCAGCAGCTTGGAGAGCGTAGCAGATACGCAGTATTTT.

V and J are TRBV6-1 and TRBJ1-4, with unresolved D. Germline-derived CDR1 and CDR2 are MNHNS and SASEGT. Between the trimmed V and J ends, which lost 3 bases and 4 bases, there was a span of 6 bases. The CDR3 consists of 13 residues. CDR3 sequence: CASSDTLNEKLFF. DNA for the CDR3: TGTGCCAGCAGTGACACTCTTAATGAAAAACTGTTTTTT.

V gene TRBV28 combines with J gene TRBJ2-7, with unresolved D. The CDR3 is made up of 14 amino acids. CDR1 and CDR2 from the germline V gene are MDHEN and SYDVKM. V lost 7 bases, J lost 3 bases, and 16 bases lay in between. CDR3 sequence reads: CASTVGQRYYEQYF. The CDR3 DNA reads TGTGCCAGCACGGTTGGGCAGAGATACTACGAGCAGTACTTC.

The rearrangement joins TRBV30 to TRBJ1-6; 7 nucleotides align to TRBD1. The germline V gene encodes CDR1 GTSNPN and CDR2 SVGIG (reference sequence). J gave up 14 bases and V 5 bases, and 15 bases lay outside the gene matches. This CDR3 contains 14 residues. The CDR3 DNA reads TGTGCCTGGTCCATTCACAGGGGCTCGTCGGCCCTCCACTTT. It yields the protein CAWSIHRGSSALHF.